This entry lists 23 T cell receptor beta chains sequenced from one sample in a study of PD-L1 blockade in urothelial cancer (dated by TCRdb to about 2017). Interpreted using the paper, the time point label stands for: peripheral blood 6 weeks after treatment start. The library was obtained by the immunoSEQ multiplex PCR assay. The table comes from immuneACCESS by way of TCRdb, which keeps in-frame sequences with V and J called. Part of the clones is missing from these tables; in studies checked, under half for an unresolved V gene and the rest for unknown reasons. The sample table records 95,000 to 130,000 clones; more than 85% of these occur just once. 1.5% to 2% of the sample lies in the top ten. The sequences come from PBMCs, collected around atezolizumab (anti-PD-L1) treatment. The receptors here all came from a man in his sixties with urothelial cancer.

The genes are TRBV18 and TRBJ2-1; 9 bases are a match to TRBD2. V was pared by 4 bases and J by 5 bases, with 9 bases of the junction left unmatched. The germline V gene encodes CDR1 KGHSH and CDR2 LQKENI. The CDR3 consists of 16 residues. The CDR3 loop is CASSLSTGTSNNEQFF. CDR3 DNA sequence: TGTGCCAGCTCACTGTCCACCGGGACTAGCAACAATGAGCAGTTCTTC.

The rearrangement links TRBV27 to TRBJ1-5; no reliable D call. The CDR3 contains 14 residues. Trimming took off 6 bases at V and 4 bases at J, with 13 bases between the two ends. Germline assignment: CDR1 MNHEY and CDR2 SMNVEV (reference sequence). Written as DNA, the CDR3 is TGTGCCAGCAGAGAAGGGAGTGAAAATCAGCCCCAGCATTTT. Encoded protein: CASREGSENQPQHF.

Here the CDR3 reads CASSLERNTGELFF. As DNA, the CDR3 is TGCGCCAGCAGCTTGGAGAGAAACACCGGGGAGCTGTTTTTT. This rearrangement joins TRBV5-1 to TRBJ2-2; D is unresolved. Per the germline V gene, CDR1 is SGHRS and CDR2 is YFSETQ. The CDR3 consists of 14 residues. V was pared by 0 bases and J by 2 bases, with 5 bases between. The variable domain in full, with the rest retrieved from reference TRBV5-1 and TRBJ2-2, is KAGVTQTPRYLIKTRGQQVTLSCSPISGHRSVSWYQQTPGQGLQFLFEYFSETQRNKGNFPGRFSGRQFSNSRSEMNVSTLELGDSALYLCASSLERNTGELFFGEGSRLTVL.

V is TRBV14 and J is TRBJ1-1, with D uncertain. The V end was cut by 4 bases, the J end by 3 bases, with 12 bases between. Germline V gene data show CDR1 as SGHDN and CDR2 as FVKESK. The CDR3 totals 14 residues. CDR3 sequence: CASSPYQVYTEAFF. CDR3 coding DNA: TGTGCCAGCAGCCCCTACCAGGTCTACACTGAAGCTTTCTTT.

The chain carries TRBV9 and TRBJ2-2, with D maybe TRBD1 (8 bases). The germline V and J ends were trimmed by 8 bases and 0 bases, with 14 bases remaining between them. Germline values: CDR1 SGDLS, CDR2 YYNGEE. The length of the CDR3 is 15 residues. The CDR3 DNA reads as TGTGCCAGTACGGGGGGACAGGCGAACACCGGGGAGCTGTTTTTT. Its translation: CASTGGQANTGELFF.

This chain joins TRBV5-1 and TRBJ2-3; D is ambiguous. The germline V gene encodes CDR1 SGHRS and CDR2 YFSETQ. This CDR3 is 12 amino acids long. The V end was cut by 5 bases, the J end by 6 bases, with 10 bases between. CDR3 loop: CASRAEADTQYF. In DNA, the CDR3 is TGCGCCAGCAGGGCAGAAGCGGATACGCAGTATTTT.

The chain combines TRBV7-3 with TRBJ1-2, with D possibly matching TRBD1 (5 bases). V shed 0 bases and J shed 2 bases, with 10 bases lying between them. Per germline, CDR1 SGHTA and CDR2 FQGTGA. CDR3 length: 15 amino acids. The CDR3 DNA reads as TGTGCCAGCAGCTTAACCCCTGCAGGGAACTATGGCTACACCTTC. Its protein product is CASSLTPAGNYGYTF. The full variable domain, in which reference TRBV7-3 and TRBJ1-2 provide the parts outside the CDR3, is GAGVSQTPSNKVTEKGKYVELRCDPISGHTALYWYRQSLGQGPEFLIYFQGTGAADDSGLPNDRFFAVRPEGSVSTLKIQRTERGDSAVYLCASSLTPAGNYGYTFGSGTRLTVV.

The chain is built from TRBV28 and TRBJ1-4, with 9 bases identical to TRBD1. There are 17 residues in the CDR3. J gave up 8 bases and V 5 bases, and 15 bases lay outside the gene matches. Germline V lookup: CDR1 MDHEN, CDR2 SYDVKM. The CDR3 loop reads CASSVGSSGTGNEKLFF. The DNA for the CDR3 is TGTGCCAGCAGTGTGGGTAGTTCGGGGACAGGGAACGAAAAACTGTTTTTT. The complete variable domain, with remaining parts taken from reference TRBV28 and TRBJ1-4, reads DVKVTQSSRYLVKRTGEKVFLECVQDMDHENMFWYRQDPGLGLRLIYFSYDVKMKEKGDIPEGYSVSREKKERFSLILESASTNQTSMYLCASSVGSSGTGNEKLFFGSGTQLSVL.

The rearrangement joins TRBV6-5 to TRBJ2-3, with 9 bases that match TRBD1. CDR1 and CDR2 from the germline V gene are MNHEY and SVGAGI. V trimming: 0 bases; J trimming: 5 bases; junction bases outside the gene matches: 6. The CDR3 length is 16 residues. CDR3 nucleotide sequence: TGTGCCAGCAGTTACTCGACAGGGGGAGGAGGAGATACGCAGTATTTT. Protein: CASSYSTGGGGDTQYF.

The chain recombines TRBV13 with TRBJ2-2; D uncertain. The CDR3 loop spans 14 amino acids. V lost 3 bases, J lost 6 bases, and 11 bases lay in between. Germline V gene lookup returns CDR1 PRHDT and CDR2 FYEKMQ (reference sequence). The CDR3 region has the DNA TGTGCCAGCAGCTTGAGAGCGAGGTCCGGGGAGCTGTTTTTT. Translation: CASSLRARSGELFF. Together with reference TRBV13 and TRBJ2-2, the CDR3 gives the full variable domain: AAGVIQSPRHLIKEKRETATLKCYPIPRHDTVYWYQQGPGQDPQFLISFYEKMQSDKGSIPDRFSAQQFSDYHSELNMSSLELGDSALYFCASSLRARSGELFFGEGSRLTVL.

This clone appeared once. The CDR3 bases are TGTGCCAGCAGCTCAGACCGGGACAGGGCTTCACCCCTCCACTTT. It codes for CASSSDRDRASPLHF. The chain carries TRBV7-9 and TRBJ1-6, with 9 nucleotides matching TRBD1. Unmatched junction bases numbered 7, after V lost 4 bases and J lost 9 bases. Per the germline V gene, CDR1 is SEHNR and CDR2 is FQNEAQ (reference sequence). The CDR3 has 15 amino acids. Variable domain in full (rest from reference TRBV7-9 and TRBJ1-6): DTGVSQNPRHKITKRGQNVTFRCDPISEHNRLYWYRQTLGQGPEFLTYFQNEAQLEKSRLLSDRFSAERPKGSFSTLEIQRTEQGDSAMYLCASSSDRDRASPLHFGNGTRLTVT.

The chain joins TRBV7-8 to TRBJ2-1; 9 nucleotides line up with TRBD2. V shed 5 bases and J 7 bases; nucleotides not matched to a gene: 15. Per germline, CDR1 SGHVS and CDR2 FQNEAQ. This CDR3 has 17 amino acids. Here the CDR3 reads CASSKKILAGQGNEQFF. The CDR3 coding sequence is TGTGCCAGCAGCAAAAAGATACTAGCGGGTCAGGGGAATGAGCAGTTCTTC.

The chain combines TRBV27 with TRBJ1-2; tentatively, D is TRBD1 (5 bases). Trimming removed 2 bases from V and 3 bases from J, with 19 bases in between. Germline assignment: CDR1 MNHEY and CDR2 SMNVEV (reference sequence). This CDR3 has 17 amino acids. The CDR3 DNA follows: TGTGCCAGCAGTTTAAACGGGGGACCCTTTATGCACTATGGCTACACCTTC. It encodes CASSLNGGPFMHYGYTF.

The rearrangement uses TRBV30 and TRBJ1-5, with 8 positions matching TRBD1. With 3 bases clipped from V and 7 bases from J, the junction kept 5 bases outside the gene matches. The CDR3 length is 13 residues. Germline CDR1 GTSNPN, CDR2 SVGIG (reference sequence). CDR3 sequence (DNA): TGTGCCTGGAGCGTCAGGGGGCAGCAGCCCCAGCATTTT. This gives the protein CAWSVRGQQPQHF.

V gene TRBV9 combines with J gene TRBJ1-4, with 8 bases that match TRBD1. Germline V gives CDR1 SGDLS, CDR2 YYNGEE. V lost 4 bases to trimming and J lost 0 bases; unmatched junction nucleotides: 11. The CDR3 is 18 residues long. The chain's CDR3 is CASSPGQGKRATNEKLFF. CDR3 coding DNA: TGTGCCAGCAGCCCCGGACAGGGTAAGAGGGCAACTAATGAAAAACTGTTTTTT. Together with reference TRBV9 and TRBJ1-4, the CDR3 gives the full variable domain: DSGVTQTPKHLITATGQRVTLRCSPRSGDLSVYWYQQSLDQGLQFLIQYYNGEERAKGNILERFSAQQFPDLHSELNLSSLELGDSALYFCASSPGQGKRATNEKLFFGSGTQLSVL.

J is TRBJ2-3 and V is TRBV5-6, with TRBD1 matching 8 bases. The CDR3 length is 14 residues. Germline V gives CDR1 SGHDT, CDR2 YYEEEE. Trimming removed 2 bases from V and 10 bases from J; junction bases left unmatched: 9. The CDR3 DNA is TGTGCCAGCAGCTTAGGACAGGGAACCTATGCGCAGTATTTT. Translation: CASSLGQGTYAQYF.

CDR3 protein: CASTGQGHSPLHF. CDR3 nucleotides: TGTGCCAGCACCGGACAGGGACATTCACCCCTCCACTTT. The chain employs TRBV18 and TRBJ1-6; TRBD1 matches 8 bases. The CDR3 has 13 amino acids. The V gene end was trimmed by 8 bases and the J gene end by 8 bases; junction bases not matched to a gene: 5. Germline V gene lookup returns CDR1 KGHSH and CDR2 LQKENI.

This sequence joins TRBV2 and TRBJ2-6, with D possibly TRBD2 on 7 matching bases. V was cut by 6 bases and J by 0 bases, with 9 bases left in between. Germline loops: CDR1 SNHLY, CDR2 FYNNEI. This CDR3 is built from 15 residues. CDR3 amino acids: CASRRGGSGANVLTF. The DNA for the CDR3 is TGTGCCAGCAGGAGGGGGGGCTCTGGGGCCAACGTCCTGACTTTC.

The CDR3 loop is CASSPTGTNEQYF. DNA for the CDR3: TGTGCCAGCTCACCAACAGGGACCAACGAGCAGTACTTC. The V and J genes are TRBV18 and TRBJ2-7, with D possibly being TRBD1 (6 bases). The V end lost 2 bases, the J end lost 5 bases, and 10 bases lay between the germline ends. This CDR3 contains 13 residues. The germline CDR1 and CDR2 sequences are KGHSH and LQKENI.

CDR3 in amino acids: CASSLDPGGANTGELFF. The CDR3 nucleotides read TGTGCCAGCAGCTTAGATCCGGGGGGGGCCAACACCGGGGAGCTGTTTTTT. The chain employs TRBV11-2 and TRBJ2-2; the match to TRBD2 covers 8 bases. V lost 0 bases and J lost 2; bases outside the gene matches: 5. Germline CDR1 is SGHAT and CDR2 is FQNNGV. This CDR3 is 17 amino acids long.

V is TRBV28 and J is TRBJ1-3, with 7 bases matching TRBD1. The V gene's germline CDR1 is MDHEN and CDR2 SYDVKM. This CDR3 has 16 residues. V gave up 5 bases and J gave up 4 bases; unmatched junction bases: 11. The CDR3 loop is CASSPRQGLGGNTIYF. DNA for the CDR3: TGTGCCAGCAGTCCTCGACAGGGTTTGGGCGGAAACACCATATATTTT. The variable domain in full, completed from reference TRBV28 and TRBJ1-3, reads DVKVTQSSRYLVKRTGEKVFLECVQDMDHENMFWYRQDPGLGLRLIYFSYDVKMKEKGDIPEGYSVSREKKERFSLILESASTNQTSMYLCASSPRQGLGGNTIYFGEGSWLTVV.

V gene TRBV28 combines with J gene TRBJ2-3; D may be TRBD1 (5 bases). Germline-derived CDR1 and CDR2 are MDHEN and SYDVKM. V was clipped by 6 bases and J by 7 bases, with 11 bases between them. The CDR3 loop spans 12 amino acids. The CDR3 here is CASRQGSNTQYF. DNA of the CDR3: TGTGCCAGCAGGCAGGGATCGAATACGCAGTATTTT.

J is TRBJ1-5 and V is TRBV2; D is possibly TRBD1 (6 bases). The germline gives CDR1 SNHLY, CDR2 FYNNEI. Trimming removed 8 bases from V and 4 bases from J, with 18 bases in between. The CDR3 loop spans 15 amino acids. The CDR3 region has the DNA TGTGCCAGCCGGTGGCGAGGAACAGGGAATCAGCCCCAGCATTTT. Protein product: CASRWRGTGNQPQHF.